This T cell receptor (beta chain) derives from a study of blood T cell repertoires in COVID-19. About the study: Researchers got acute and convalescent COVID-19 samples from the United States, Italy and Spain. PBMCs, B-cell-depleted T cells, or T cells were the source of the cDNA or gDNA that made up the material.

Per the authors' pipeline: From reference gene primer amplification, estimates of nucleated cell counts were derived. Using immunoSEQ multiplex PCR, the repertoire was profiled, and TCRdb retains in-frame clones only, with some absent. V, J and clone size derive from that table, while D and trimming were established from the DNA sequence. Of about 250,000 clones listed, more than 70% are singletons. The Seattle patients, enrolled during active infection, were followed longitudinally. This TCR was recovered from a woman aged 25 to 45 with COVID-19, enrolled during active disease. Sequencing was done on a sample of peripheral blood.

The CDR3 bases are TGCGCCAGCAGCCAAGATCCTGCCAGGCCGGAAGCTTTCTTT. Its protein is CASSQDPARPEAFF. V and J are TRBV4-3 and TRBJ1-1; D gene uncertain. Germline loops: CDR1 LGHNA, CDR2 YSLEER. The V gene lost 0 bases and the J gene lost 8 bases, with 13 bases spanning the gap. The CDR3 has 14 residues.